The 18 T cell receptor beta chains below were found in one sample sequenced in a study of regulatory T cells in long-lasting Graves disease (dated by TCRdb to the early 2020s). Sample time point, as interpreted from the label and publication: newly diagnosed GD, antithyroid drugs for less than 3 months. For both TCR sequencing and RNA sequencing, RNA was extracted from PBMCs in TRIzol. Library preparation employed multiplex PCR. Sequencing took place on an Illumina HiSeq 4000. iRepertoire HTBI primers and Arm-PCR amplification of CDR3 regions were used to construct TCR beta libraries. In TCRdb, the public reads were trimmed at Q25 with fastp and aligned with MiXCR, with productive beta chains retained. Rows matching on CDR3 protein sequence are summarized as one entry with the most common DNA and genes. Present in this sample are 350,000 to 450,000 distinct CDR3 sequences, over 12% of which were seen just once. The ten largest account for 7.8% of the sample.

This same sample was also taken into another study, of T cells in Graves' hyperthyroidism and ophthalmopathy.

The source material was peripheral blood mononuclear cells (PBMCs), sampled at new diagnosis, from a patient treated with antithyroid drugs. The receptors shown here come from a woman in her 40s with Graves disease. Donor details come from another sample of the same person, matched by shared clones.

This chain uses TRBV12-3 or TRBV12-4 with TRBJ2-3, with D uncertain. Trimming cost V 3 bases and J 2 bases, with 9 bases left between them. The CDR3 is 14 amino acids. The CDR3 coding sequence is TGTGCCAGCAGTTTTGGGCAGTCCACAGATACGCAGTATTTT. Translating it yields CASSFGQSTDTQYF.

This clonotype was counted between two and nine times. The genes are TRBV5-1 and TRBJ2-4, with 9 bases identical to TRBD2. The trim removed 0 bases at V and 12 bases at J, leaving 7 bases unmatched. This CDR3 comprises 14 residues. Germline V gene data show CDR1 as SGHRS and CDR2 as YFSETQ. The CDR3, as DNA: TGCGCCAGCAGCTTGGAGTTCCTGGGACTAGCTCAGTACTTC. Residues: CASSLEFLGLAQYF.

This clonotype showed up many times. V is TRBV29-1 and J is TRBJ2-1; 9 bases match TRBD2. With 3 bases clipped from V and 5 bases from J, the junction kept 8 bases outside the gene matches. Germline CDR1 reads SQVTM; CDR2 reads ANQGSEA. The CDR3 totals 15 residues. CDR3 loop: CSVDGREGVDNEQFF. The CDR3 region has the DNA TGCAGCGTTGATGGGCGGGAGGGCGTCGACAATGAGCAGTTCTTC.

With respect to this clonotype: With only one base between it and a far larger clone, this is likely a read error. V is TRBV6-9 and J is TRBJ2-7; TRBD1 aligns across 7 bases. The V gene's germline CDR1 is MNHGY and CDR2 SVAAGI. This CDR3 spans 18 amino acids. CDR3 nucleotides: TGTGCCAGCAGTTTCCTCCCTATCCGGGACAGTAGCCCCTACGAGCAGTGCTTC. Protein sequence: CASSFLPIRDSSPYEQCF.

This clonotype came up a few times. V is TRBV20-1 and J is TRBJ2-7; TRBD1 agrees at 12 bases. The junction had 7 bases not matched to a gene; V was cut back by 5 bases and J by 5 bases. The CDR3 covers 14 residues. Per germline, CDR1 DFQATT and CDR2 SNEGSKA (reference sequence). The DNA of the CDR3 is TGCAGTGCTCATACCGGGACAGGGGGCAACGAGCAGTACTTC. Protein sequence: CSAHTGTGGNEQYF.

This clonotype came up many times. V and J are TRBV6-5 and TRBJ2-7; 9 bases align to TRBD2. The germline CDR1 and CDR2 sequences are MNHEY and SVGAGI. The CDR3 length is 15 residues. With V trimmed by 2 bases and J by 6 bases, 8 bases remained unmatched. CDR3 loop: CASSYALAGRREQYF. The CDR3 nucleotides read TGTGCCAGCAGTTACGCCCTAGCGGGACGACGCGAGCAGTACTTC.

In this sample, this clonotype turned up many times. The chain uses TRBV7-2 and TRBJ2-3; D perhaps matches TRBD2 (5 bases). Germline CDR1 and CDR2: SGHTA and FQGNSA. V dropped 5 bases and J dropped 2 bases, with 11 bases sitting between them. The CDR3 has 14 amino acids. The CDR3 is CASSRGLYTDTQYF. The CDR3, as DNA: TGTGCCAGCAGCCGAGGGCTCTACACAGATACGCAGTATTTT.

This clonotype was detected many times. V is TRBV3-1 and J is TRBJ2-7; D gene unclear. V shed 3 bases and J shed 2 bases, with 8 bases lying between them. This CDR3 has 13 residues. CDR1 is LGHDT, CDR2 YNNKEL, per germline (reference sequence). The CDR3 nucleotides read TGTGCCAGCAGCCAGGCCTTTCCCTACGAGCAGTACTTC. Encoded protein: CASSQAFPYEQYF.

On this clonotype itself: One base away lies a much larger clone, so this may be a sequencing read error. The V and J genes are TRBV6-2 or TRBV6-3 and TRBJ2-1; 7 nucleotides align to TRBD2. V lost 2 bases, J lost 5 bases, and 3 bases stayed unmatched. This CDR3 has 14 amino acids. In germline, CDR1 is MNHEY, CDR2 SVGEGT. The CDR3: CASSYGTTDNEQFF. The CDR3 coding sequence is TGTGCCAGCAGTTACGGGACTACCGACAATGAGCAGTTCTTC.

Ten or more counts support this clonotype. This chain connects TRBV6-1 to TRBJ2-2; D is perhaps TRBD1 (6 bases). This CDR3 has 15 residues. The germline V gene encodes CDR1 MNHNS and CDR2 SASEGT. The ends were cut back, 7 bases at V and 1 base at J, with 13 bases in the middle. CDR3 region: CASNPGQRNTGELFF. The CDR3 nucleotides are TGTGCCAGCAACCCCGGACAGAGGAACACCGGGGAGCTGTTTTTT.

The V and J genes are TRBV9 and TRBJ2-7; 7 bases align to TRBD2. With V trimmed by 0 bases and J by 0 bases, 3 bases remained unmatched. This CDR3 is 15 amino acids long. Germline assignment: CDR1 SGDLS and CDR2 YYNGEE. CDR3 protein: CASSVEAGASYEQYF. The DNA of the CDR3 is TGTGCCAGCAGCGTAGAGGCGGGAGCCTCCTACGAGCAGTACTTC.

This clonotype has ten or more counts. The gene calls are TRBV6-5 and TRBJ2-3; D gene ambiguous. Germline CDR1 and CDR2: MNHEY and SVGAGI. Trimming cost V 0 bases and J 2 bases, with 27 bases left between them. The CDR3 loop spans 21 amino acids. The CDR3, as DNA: TGTGCCAGCAGTTACTCTATCTGGGTCCCCACATCCCCTTTTGACACAGATACGCAGTATTTT. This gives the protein CASSYSIWVPTSPFDTDTQYF.

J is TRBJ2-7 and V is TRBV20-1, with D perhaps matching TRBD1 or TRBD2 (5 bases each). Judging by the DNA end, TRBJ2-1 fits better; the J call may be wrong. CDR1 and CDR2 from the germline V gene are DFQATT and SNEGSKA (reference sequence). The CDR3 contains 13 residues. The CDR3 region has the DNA TGCAGTGCTCGACGGTGGGGGTTTGGGGAGCAGTTCTTC. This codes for CSARRWGFGEQFF.

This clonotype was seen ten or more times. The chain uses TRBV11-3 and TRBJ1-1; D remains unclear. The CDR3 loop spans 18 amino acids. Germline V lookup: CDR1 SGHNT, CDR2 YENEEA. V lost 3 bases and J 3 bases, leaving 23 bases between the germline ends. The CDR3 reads CASSFYGEGLGLHTEAFF. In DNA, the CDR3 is TGTGCCAGCAGCTTCTACGGGGAGGGTCTCGGGTTACACACTGAAGCTTTCTTT.

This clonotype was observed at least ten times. CDR3 sequence reads: CASSPGLTYNEQFF. DNA for the CDR3: TGTGCCAGCAGCCCTGGACTGACCTACAATGAGCAGTTCTTC. The rearrangement joins TRBV7-3 to TRBJ2-1, with a possible D match to TRBD2 (5 bases). The CDR3 extends over 14 amino acids. Between the trimmed V and J ends, which lost 5 bases and 2 bases, there was a span of 10 bases. CDR1 is SGHTA and CDR2 is FQGTGA in the germline V gene.

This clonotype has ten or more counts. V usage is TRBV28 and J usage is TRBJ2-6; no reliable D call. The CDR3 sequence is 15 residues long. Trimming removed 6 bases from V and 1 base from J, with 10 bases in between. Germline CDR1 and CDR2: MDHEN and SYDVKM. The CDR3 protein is CASSLGLSGANVLTF. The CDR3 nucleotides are TGTGCCAGCAGCTTAGGTCTATCTGGGGCCAACGTCCTGACTTTC.

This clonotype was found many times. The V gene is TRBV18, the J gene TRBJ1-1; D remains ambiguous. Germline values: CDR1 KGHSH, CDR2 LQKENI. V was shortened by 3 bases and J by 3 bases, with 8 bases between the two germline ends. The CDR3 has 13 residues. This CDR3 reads CASSPSRDTEAFF. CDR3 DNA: TGTGCCAGCTCACCCTCCCGGGACACTGAAGCTTTCTTT.

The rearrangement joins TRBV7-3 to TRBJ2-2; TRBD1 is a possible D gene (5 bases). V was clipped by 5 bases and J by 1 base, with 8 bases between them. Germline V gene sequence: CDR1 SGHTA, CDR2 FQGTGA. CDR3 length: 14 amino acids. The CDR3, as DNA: TGTGCCAGCAGCGCTGGACAGAACACCGGGGAGCTGTTTTTT. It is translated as CASSAGQNTGELFF.